This T cell receptor (beta chain) was retrieved from a study of PD-1 blockade in classical Hodgkin lymphoma. Notes on the study in general: TCR diversity in CD4+, not CD8+, cells rose significantly by C4D1. Possibly reflecting disease activity or prior therapy, repertoire differences have causes that remain undefined.

Time point specified: cycle 4 day 1 (C4D1), after 6 weeks of nivolumab. No patient escaped relapse after autologous stem cell transplantation, and brentuximab vedotin exposure varied. Magnetic negative selection of thawed PBMCs was the method by which CD4+ T cells were purified. Assay: immunoSEQ multiplex PCR; the TCRdb copy retains only in-frame clones and omits some. The sample has roughly 18,000 clones; around 79% are singletons. Unmatched junction bases numbered 6, after V lost 3 bases and J lost 6 bases. Per the germline V gene, CDR1 is MNHEY and CDR2 is SMNVEV (reference sequence). The CDR3 contains 15 residues. Notes on this clone: The antigen is undetermined.

V gene TRBV27 combines with J gene TRBJ2-2; TRBD2 matches at 8 bases. This receptor was identified in a human donor with classical Hodgkin lymphoma. The sample in question was CD4+ T cells from blood, obtained before the fourth cycle of nivolumab. The CDR3 reads CASSFGAGVPGELFF. CDR3 DNA: TGTGCCAGCAGTTTCGGAGCGGGAGTTCCCGGGGAGCTGTTTTTT.